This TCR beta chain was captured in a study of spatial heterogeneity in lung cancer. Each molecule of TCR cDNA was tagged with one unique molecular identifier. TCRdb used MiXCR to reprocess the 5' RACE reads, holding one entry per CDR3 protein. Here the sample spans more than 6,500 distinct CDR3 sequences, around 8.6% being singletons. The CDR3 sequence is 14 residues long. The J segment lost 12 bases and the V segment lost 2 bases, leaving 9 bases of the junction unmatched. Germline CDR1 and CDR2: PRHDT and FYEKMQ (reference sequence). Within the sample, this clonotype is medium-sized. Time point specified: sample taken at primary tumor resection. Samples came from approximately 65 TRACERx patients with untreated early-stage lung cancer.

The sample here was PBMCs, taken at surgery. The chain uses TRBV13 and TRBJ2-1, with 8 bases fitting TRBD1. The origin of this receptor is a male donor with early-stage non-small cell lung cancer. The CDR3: CASSLPRRGPVQFF. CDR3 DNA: TGTGCCAGCAGCTTACCCCGCAGGGGGCCAGTGCAGTTCTTC.